This is a list of T cell receptor beta chains from one sample in a study of cytomegalovirus exposure and HLA in healthy donors. Profiled with immunoSEQ multiplex PCR; TCRdb holds only in-frame clones, not every one. The sample includes more than 95,000 clones, around 78% seen only once; the top ten take roughly 6.1%. Sequences were obtained from PBMCs. All receptors derive from a woman between 40 and 50 years old in good health and CMV-seronegative. Each CDR3 is given with its conserved first and last residue. D genes are given only for firm matches. Some rows have no size entry. The others give once, few or many, or a class for an expanded clone.

V	J	size	D	CDR3	DNA
TRBV27	TRBJ1-6	-	-	CASSLSGTLGSPLHF	TGTGCCAGCAGTTTATCCGGGACATTAGGGTCACCCCTCCACTTT
TRBV11-3	TRBJ2-2	once	-	CASSITNRAGELFF	TGTGCCAGCAGCATTACTAACAGGGCCGGGGAGCTGTTTTTT
TRBV18	TRBJ2-4	-	TRBD2	CASSPPGGRAGTKNIQYF	TGTGCCAGCTCACCACCGGGCGGGAGGGCCGGGACCAAAAACATTCAGTACTTC
TRBV15	TRBJ2-4	-	-	CATGWRGRGVAKNIQYF	TGTGCCACCGGGTGGAGGGGGCGAGGGGTAGCCAAAAACATTCAGTACTTC
TRBV25-1	TRBJ2-3	-	TRBD2	CASSGGTSGTSTDTQYF	TGTGCCAGCAGTGGGGGTACTAGCGGCACTAGCACAGATACGCAGTATTTT
TRBV7-2	TRBJ2-3	-	-	CASSLVGAGDTQYF	TGTGCCAGCAGCTTAGTAGGGGCCGGAGATACGCAGTATTTT
TRBV6-1	TRBJ2-5	-	-	CASSGWTEETQYF	TGTGCCAGCAGTGGTTGGACAGAAGAGACCCAGTACTTC
TRBV18	TRBJ1-1	-	-	CASSPYSGATEAFF	TGTGCCAGCTCACCATACTCGGGTGCCACTGAAGCTTTCTTT
TRBV7-3	TRBJ2-7	-	-	CASSLGGSRSYEQYF	TGTGCCAGCAGCTTAGGTGGGAGTCGCTCCTACGAGCAGTACTTC
TRBV7-9	TRBJ2-5	-	-	CASSSRENQETQYF	TGTGCCAGCAGCTCAAGGGAGAACCAAGAGACCCAGTACTTC